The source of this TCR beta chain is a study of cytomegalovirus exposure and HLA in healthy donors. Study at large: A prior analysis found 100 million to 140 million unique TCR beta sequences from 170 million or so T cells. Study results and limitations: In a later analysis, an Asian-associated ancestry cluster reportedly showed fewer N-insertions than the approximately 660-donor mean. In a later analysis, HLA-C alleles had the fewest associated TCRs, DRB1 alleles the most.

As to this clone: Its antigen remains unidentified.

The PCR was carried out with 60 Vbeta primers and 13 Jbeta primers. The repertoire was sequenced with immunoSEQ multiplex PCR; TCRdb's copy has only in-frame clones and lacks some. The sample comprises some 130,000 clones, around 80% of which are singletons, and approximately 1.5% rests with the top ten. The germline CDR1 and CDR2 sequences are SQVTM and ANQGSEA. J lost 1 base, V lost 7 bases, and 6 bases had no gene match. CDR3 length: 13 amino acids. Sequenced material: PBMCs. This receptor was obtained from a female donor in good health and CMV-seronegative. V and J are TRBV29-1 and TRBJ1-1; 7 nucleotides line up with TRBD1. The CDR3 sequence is CSARDSTNTEAFF. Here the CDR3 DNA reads TGCAGCGCCAGGGACAGCACGAACACTGAAGCTTTCTTT. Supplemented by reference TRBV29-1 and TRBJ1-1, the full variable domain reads SAVISQKPSRDICQRGTSLTIQCQVDSQVTMMFWYRQQPGQSLTLIATANQGSEATYESGFVIDKFPISRPNLTFSTLTVSNMSPEDSSIYLCSARDSTNTEAFFGQGTRLTVV.